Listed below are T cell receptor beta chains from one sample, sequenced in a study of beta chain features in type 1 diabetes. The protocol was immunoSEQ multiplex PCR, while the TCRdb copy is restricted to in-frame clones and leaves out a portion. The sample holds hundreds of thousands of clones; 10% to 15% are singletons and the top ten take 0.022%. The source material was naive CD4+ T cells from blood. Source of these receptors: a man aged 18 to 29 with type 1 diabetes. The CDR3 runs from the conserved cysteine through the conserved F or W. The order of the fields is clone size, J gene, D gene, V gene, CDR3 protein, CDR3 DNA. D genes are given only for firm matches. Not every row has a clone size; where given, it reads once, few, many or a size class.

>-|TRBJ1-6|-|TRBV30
CAWSYGAGADSPLHF
TGTGCCTGGAGTTACGGAGCCGGGGCTGATTCACCCCTCCACTTT
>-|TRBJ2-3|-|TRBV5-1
CASSIQGEETF
TGCGCCAGCAGCATACAGGGCGAAGAAACTTTT
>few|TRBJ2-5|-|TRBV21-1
CASSKGGHPGETQYF
TGTGCCAGCAGCAAAGGAGGCCATCCAGGGGAGACCCAGTACTTC
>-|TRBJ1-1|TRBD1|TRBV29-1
CSVLGQGGTEAFF
TGCAGCGTCCTCGGACAGGGGGGGACTGAAGCTTTCTTT
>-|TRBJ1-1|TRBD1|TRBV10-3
CAISGGDRDDKAFF
TGTGCCATCAGTGGGGGGGACAGGGATGATAAAGCTTTCTTT
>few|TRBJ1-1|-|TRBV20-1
CSAPDSSIF
TGCAGTGCTCCGGACAGTTCAATCTTT
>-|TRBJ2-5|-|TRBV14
CASSQNLGSETQYF
TGTGCCAGCAGCCAAAATTTGGGATCGGAGACCCAGTACTTC
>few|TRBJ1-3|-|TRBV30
CAWIPTPGWPGNTIYF
TGTGCCTGGATTCCCACCCCAGGGTGGCCTGGAAACACCATATATTTT
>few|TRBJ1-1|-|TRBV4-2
CASSQDPTDTEAFF
TGTGCCAGCAGCCAAGATCCTACCGACACTGAAGCTTTCTTT
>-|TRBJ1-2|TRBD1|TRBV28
CATNLPPEDRVGYGYTF
TGTGCCACCAACCTCCCTCCCGAGGACAGGGTGGGGTATGGCTACACCTTC
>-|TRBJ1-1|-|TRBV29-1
CSVVPGETEAFF
TGCAGCGTAGTCCCAGGGGAGACTGAAGCTTTCTTT
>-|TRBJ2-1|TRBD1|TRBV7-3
CASSHRQGLYNEQFF
TGTGCCAGCAGCCATAGACAGGGCCTCTACAATGAGCAGTTCTTC
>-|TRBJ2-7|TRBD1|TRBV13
CASSLGSGTDLYEQYF
TGTGCCAGCAGCTTAGGGTCCGGGACAGATCTCTACGAGCAGTACTTC
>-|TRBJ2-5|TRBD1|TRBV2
CASSARDSYSQETQYF
TGTGCCAGCAGTGCCAGGGACAGCTATTCCCAAGAGACCCAGTACTTC
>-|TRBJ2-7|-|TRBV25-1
CASSTGPAYEQYF
TGTGCCAGCAGTACCGGGCCGGCCTACGAGCAGTACTTC
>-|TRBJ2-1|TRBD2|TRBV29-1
CSVRRLAGGLSSYNEQFF
TGCAGCGTCAGACGACTAGCGGGGGGATTAAGCTCCTACAATGAGCAGTTCTTC
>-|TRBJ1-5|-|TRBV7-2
CASGGNQPQHF
TGTGCCAGCGGGGGGAATCAGCCCCAGCATTTT
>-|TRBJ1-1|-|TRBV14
CASSQFGVNTEAFF
TGTGCCAGCAGCCAATTCGGGGTGAACACTGAAGCTTTCTTT
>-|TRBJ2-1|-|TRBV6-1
CASRIGGIPDNEQFF
TGTGCCAGCAGAATAGGGGGAATTCCCGACAATGAGCAGTTCTTC
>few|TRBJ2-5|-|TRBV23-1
CASTRQKETQYF
TGCGCCAGCACCCGACAGAAAGAGACCCAGTACTTC
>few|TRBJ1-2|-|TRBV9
CASSSDLGREGYTF
TGTGCCAGCAGCTCCGACCTCGGGAGGGAGGGCTACACCTTC
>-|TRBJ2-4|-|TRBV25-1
CASSEGGAKNIQYF
TGTGCCAGCAGTGAGGGTGGAGCCAAAAACATTCAGTACTTC
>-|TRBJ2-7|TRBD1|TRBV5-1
CASSSPGGYEQYF
TGCGCCAGCAGCTCTCCAGGGGGTTACGAGCAGTACTTC
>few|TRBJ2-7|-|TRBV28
CASTPWLSGPYEQYF
TGTGCCAGCACCCCTTGGTTGTCAGGGCCCTACGAGCAGTACTTC
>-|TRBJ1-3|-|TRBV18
CASSPLGGASGNTIYF
TGTGCCAGCTCACCGTTAGGCGGCGCCTCTGGAAACACCATATATTTT
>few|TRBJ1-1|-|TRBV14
CASSQLSATEAFF
TGTGCCAGCAGCCAGCTCTCCGCCACTGAAGCTTTCTTT
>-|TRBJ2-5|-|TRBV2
CASSEVGWEETQYF
TGTGCCAGCAGTGAAGTCGGGTGGGAAGAGACCCAGTACTTC
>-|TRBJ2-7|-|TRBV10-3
CAISATLVGGSYEQYF
TGTGCCATCAGTGCGACACTCGTTGGGGGGTCCTACGAGCAGTACTTC
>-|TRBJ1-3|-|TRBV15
CATSRPGGFRNTIYF
TGTGCCACCAGCAGACCAGGAGGATTTCGAAACACCATATATTTT
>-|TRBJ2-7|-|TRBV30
CAWTPGKSYEQYF
TGTGCCTGGACTCCAGGGAAAAGCTACGAGCAGTACTTC
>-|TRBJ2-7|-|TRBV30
CAWSGADYEQYF
TGTGCCTGGAGCGGGGCCGACTACGAGCAGTACTTC
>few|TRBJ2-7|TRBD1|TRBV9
CASSVGMAAGGLSYEQYF
TGTGCCAGCAGCGTAGGGATGGCGGCAGGGGGTTTATCCTACGAGCAGTACTTC
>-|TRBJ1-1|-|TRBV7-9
CASSLVGRKENTEAFF
TGTGCCAGCAGCTTAGTCGGGAGGAAAGAAAACACTGAAGCTTTCTTT
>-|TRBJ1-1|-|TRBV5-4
CASSFNGVNTEAFF
TGTGCCAGCAGCTTTAATGGGGTGAACACTGAAGCTTTCTTT
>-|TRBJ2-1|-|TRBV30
CAWRELPTGRKYNEQFF
TGTGCCTGGAGGGAACTTCCGACGGGACGGAAATACAATGAGCAGTTCTTC
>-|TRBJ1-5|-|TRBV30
CAWEKGPDQPQHF
TGTGCCTGGGAGAAGGGACCCGACCAGCCCCAGCATTTT
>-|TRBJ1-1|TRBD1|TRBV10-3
CAAATGEGTEAFF
TGTGCCGCCGCAACAGGGGAAGGCACTGAAGCTTTCTTT
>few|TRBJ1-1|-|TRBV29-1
CSVEGRLVTEAFF
TGCAGCGTTGAAGGCAGGTTGGTTACTGAAGCTTTCTTT
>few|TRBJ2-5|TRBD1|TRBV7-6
CASSPTGSGETQYF
TGTGCCAGCAGCCCGACAGGGTCTGGAGAGACCCAGTACTTC
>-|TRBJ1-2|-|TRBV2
CASTGTPNYGYTF
TGTGCCAGCACCGGGACACCTAACTATGGCTACACCTTC
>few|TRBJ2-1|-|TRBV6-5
CASSKEAPSYNEQFF
TGTGCCAGCAGTAAGGAGGCCCCCTCCTACAATGAGCAGTTCTTC
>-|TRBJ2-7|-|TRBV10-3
CAISESQALIEQYF
TGTGCCATCAGTGAGTCGCAAGCCTTAATCGAGCAGTACTTC
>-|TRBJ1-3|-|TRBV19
CASSAAGASGNTIYF
TGTGCCAGTAGTGCCGCCGGGGCCTCTGGAAACACCATATATTTT
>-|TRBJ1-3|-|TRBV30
CARTGGSNSGNTIYF
TGTGCCCGCACGGGAGGATCTAACTCTGGAAACACCATATATTTT
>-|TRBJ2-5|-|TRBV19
CASSSDSQETQYF
TGTGCCAGTAGCTCGGACTCTCAAGAGACCCAGTACTTC
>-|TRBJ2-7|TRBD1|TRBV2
CASSEWGQGAEQYF
TGTGCCAGCAGTGAGTGGGGACAGGGGGCCGAGCAGTACTTC
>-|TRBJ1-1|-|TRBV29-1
CSGSRNTEAFF
TGCAGCGGATCACGAAACACTGAAGCTTTCTTT
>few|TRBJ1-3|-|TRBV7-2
CASSPAGRGTGNTIYF
TGTGCCAGCAGCCCAGCGGGCCGAGGAACTGGAAACACCATATATTTT
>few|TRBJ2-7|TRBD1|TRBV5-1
CASSQDRANYEQYF
TGCGCCAGCAGCCAGGACAGGGCGAACTACGAGCAGTACTTC
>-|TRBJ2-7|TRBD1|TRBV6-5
CASERSGTGEYEQYF
TGTGCCAGCGAGCGATCCGGGACAGGGGAATACGAGCAGTACTTC
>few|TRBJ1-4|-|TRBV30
CAWNRQVPNEKLFF
TGTGCCTGGAACCGACAGGTCCCTAATGAAAAACTGTTTTTT
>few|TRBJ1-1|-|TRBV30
CAWSLIGRMNTEAFF
TGTGCCTGGAGTCTAATAGGACGTATGAACACTGAAGCTTTCTTT
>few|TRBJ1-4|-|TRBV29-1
CSAPGLGEKLFF
TGCAGCGCTCCGGGACTTGGGGAAAAACTGTTTTTT